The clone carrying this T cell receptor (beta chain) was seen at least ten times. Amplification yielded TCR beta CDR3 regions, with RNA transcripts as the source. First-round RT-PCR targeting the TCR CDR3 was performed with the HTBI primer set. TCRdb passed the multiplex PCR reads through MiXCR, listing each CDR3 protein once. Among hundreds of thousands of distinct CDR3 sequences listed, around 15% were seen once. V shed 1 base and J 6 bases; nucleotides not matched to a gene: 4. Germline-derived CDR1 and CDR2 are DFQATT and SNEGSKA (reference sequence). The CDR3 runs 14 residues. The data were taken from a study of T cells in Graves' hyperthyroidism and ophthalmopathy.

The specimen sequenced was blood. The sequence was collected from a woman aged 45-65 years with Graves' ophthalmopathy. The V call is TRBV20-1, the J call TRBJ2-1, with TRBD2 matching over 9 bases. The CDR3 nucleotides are TGCAGTGCTAGAGGGGCGGGGGGGGTCAATGAGCAGTTCTTC. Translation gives CSARGAGGVNEQFF.